This entry describes one T cell receptor (beta chain). The record originates from a study of identical twins. The germline V and J ends were trimmed by 0 bases and 6 bases, with 14 bases remaining between them. Germline CDR1 and CDR2: DFQATT and SNEGSKA (reference sequence). CDR3 length: 14 residues. A single record per CDR3 protein comes from TCRdb applying MiXCR to the 5' RACE reads. The sample has around 670,000 distinct CDR3 sequences; less than 7% are singletons. The sequencing input was naive T cells sorted from blood. The receptor was derived from a man aged 18 to 30 in good health. The V call is TRBV20-1, the J call TRBJ1-1; perhaps TRBD1 as D (5 bases). The CDR3 spells CSARDTGERAEAFF. The CDR3 DNA sequence: TGCAGTGCTAGAGATACGGGGGAAAGGGCTGAAGCTTTCTTT.